The 25 T cell receptor beta chains presented below share a single source sample, sequenced in a study of blood T cell repertoires in COVID-19. Here immunoSEQ multiplex PCR was the method, and the copy in TCRdb shows in-frame clones only, minus some. The sample has around 190,000 clones; 88% are singletons. The material sequenced was peripheral blood. Source of these receptors: a man aged 50-59 years with COVID-19, enrolled during active disease.

V gene TRBV4-2 combines with J gene TRBJ2-3; 10 nucleotides match TRBD2. The CDR3 is 16 amino acids. Germline assignment: CDR1 LGHNA and CDR2 YNFKEQ. Germline trimming cut 5 bases from V and 2 bases from J; bases unmatched to any gene: 7. The CDR3 is CASSAWTSGYTDTQYF. CDR3 in DNA: TGTGCCAGCAGCGCTTGGACTAGCGGCTACACAGATACGCAGTATTTT.

The CDR3 nucleotides are TGTGCCAGCAGGCCAGACAGGGTCGGTGGCTACACCTTC. Translation: CASRPDRVGGYTF. The gene calls are TRBV12-3 or TRBV12-4 and TRBJ1-2, with TRBD1 matching over 7 bases. The junction had 8 bases not matched to a gene; V was cut back by 6 bases and J by 7 bases. The CDR3 is 13 amino acids.

This chain joins TRBV9 and TRBJ2-3; possible D gene TRBD1, 7 bases. Per germline, CDR1 SGDLS and CDR2 YYNGEE. The CDR3 has 16 amino acids. The V end was cut by 4 bases, the J end by 0 bases, with 15 bases between. CDR3 nucleotides: TGTGCCAGCAGCCCTTCGACAGGGACTAGCACAGATACGCAGTATTTT. It is translated as CASSPSTGTSTDTQYF.

The rearrangement links TRBV15 to TRBJ2-7; a possible D gene is TRBD2 (6 bases). The CDR3 has 18 amino acids. Per the germline V gene, CDR1 is LNHNV and CDR2 is YYDKDF (reference sequence). The V end was cut by 3 bases, the J end by 2 bases, with 23 bases between. DNA for the CDR3: TGTGCCACCAGCAGGGAATCCAACCTGGGACTTGGTGCCTACGAGCAGTACTTC. The encoded protein is CATSRESNLGLGAYEQYF.

V usage is TRBV2 and J usage is TRBJ2-3; D remains unclear. V lost 2 bases and J 5 bases, leaving 5 bases between the germline ends. CDR1 is SNHLY and CDR2 is FYNNEI in the germline V gene. CDR3 size: 12 residues. CDR3 sequence (DNA): TGTGCCAGCAGTGAACAGCGAGATACGCAGTATTTT. The encoded protein is CASSEQRDTQYF.

CDR3 DNA sequence: TGTGCCAGCAGCAAACGACAGGACGGGACTGAAGCTTTCTTT. Translating it yields CASSKRQDGTEAFF. The chain recombines TRBV14 with TRBJ1-1; D is possibly TRBD1 (6 bases). CDR3 length: 14 amino acids. Germline V CDR1 and CDR2: SGHDN, FVKESK. The ends were cut back, 5 bases at V and 5 bases at J, with 15 bases in the middle. The full variable domain, its missing parts supplied by reference TRBV14 and TRBJ1-1, is EAGVTQFPSHSVIEKGQTVTLRCDPISGHDNLYWYRRVMGKEIKFLLHFVKESKQDESGMPNNRFLAERTGGTYSTLKVQPAELEDSGVYFCASSKRQDGTEAFFGQGTRLTVV.

This chain connects TRBV14 to TRBJ2-5; 7 nucleotides match TRBD2. CDR1 is SGHDN and CDR2 is FVKESK in the germline V gene. Trimming cost V 5 bases and J 5 bases; bases outside gene matches: 17. CDR3 size: 17 residues. The CDR3 region is CASSTPTSPLGGETQYF. The CDR3 bases are TGTGCCAGCAGCACCCCGACTAGCCCCCTCGGCGGTGAGACCCAGTACTTC.

The gene calls are TRBV28 and TRBJ1-1; D gene uncertain. V shed 5 bases and J shed 4 bases, with 8 bases lying between them. The CDR3 covers 12 residues. CDR1 is MDHEN, CDR2 SYDVKM, per germline. This CDR3 reads CASSLVVTEAFF. CDR3 in DNA: TGTGCCAGCAGTCTAGTTGTCACTGAAGCTTTCTTT.

This clone occurred a few times. The chain has TRBV30 and TRBJ1-5; D not certain. V was trimmed by 0 bases and J by 3 bases, leaving 9 bases between them. The CDR3 length is 14 residues. Looked up from germline, CDR1 is GTSNPN and CDR2 is SVGIG (reference sequence). The CDR3 sequence is CAWSVERNNQPQHF. DNA of the CDR3: TGTGCCTGGAGTGTGGAGCGAAACAATCAGCCCCAGCATTTT.

V is TRBV25-1 and J is TRBJ2-5; the match to TRBD1 covers 10 bases. Germline V gene lookup returns CDR1 MGHDK and CDR2 SYGVNS. The CDR3 consists of 16 residues. The junction had 9 bases not matched to a gene; V was cut back by 4 bases and J by 4 bases. Here the CDR3 reads CASSGTGTGVRETQYF. In DNA form, the CDR3 reads TGTGCCAGCAGTGGTACCGGGACAGGGGTTCGAGAGACCCAGTACTTC.

V usage is TRBV9 and J usage is TRBJ2-7; 8 nucleotides agree with TRBD2. This CDR3 contains 17 residues. CDR1 is SGDLS, CDR2 YYNGEE, per germline. The junction had 12 bases not matched to a gene; V was cut back by 4 bases and J by 0 bases. The CDR3 DNA reads TGTGCCAGCAGCCTCGGGCTAGCGGGTACTTCCTCCTACGAGCAGTACTTC. Translating gives CASSLGLAGTSSYEQYF.

The chain couples TRBV30 to TRBJ2-1; maybe TRBD1 (6 bases). V lost 1 base, J lost 9 bases, and 10 bases lay in between. This CDR3 contains 12 residues. Germline CDR1 and CDR2: GTSNPN and SVGIG (reference sequence). The CDR3: CAWSELGAEQFF. CDR3 sequence (DNA): TGTGCCTGGAGTGAGCTGGGGGCTGAGCAGTTCTTC.

The chain joins TRBV11-2 to TRBJ2-6; D is possibly TRBD2 (7 bases). V lost 4 bases and J 2 bases, leaving 18 bases between the germline ends. The CDR3 contains 18 residues. The germline CDR1 and CDR2 sequences are SGHAT and FQNNGV. The CDR3 nucleotides are TGTGCCAGCAGCTCAAGGATGGGGGAGGGGGCTGGGGCCAACGTCCTGACTTTC. Amino acid sequence: CASSSRMGEGAGANVLTF.

The rearrangement links TRBV10-3 to TRBJ2-2; no clear D. Germline V lookup: CDR1 ENHRY, CDR2 SYGVKD. V was trimmed by 6 bases and J by 6 bases, leaving 11 bases between them. The CDR3 runs 13 residues. The CDR3 spells CAISVGTPGELFF. The CDR3 DNA reads TGTGCCATCAGCGTCGGTACCCCCGGGGAGCTGTTTTTT.

The J gene is TRBJ2-3, the V gene TRBV30, with 10 bases fitting TRBD2. Germline V gene sequence: CDR1 GTSNPN, CDR2 SVGIG (reference sequence). V shed 1 base and J 5 bases; nucleotides not matched to a gene: 9. The CDR3 spans 16 residues. The CDR3 DNA reads as TGTGCCTGGAGTGCGGGTAGCGGGAGGCAGGGAGATACGCAGTATTTT. This encodes CAWSAGSGRQGDTQYF.

The rearrangement links TRBV5-6 to TRBJ2-7; TRBD1 might be the D (6 bases). The germline CDR1 and CDR2 sequences are SGHDT and YYEEEE. The CDR3 spans 13 residues. Trimming shortened V by 3 bases and J by 3 bases, and 10 bases separated the two germline ends. Here the CDR3 DNA reads TGTGCCAGCAGCTACCCGACAGGCTACGAGCAGTACTTC. It codes for CASSYPTGYEQYF.

V is TRBV28 and J is TRBJ1-5; a possible D gene is TRBD1 (5 bases). V lost 4 bases and J 3 bases, leaving 22 bases between the germline ends. The CDR3 has 18 amino acids. The germline CDR1 and CDR2 sequences are MDHEN and SYDVKM. CDR3 nucleotides: TGTGCCAGCAGTTATTGGCCCCCCAGGGTTCTAGACAATCAGCCCCAGCATTTT. Residues: CASSYWPPRVLDNQPQHF.

V usage is TRBV5-4 and J usage is TRBJ1-4; 9 positions match TRBD1. The V gene's germline CDR1 is SGHNT and CDR2 YYREEE (reference sequence). CDR3 length: 15 amino acids. J gave up 8 bases and V 4 bases, and 9 bases lay outside the gene matches. The chain's CDR3 is CASSKPGQGSEKLFF. In DNA, the CDR3 is TGTGCCAGCAGCAAACCGGGACAGGGATCCGAAAAACTGTTTTTT.

The genes are TRBV19 and TRBJ1-2; D not resolved. CDR1 is LNHDA, CDR2 SQIVND, per germline (reference sequence). Deletions cut 0 bases from V and 2 bases from J, with 10 bases between. The CDR3 runs to 15 residues. In DNA form, the CDR3 reads TGTGCCAGTAGTATAGATCCAGGCCAGAACTATGGCTACACCTTC. Its translation: CASSIDPGQNYGYTF.

The chain is built from TRBV7-3 and TRBJ1-2, with D possibly matching TRBD1 (6 bases). Trimming took off 2 bases at V and 8 bases at J, with 15 bases between the two ends. CDR3 length: 14 amino acids. CDR1 and CDR2 from the germline V gene are SGHTA and FQGTGA. This chain's CDR3 is CASSLLAGAGGYTF. CDR3 sequence (DNA): TGTGCCAGCAGCTTACTAGCAGGGGCCGGCGGCTACACCTTC.

The rearrangement links TRBV27 to TRBJ1-5; 9 bases fit TRBD1. CDR1 is MNHEY and CDR2 is SMNVEV in the germline V gene (reference sequence). The V and J ends lost 4 bases and 6 bases, in that order; junction bases with no gene match: 10. The CDR3 contains 16 residues. The CDR3 loop reads CASSSGTGRDAQPQHF. CDR3 DNA: TGTGCCAGCAGTTCCGGGACAGGGAGGGATGCTCAGCCCCAGCATTTT.

The V call is TRBV7-3, the J call TRBJ2-2; 7 bases align to TRBD1. The V and J ends lost 5 bases and 6 bases, in that order; junction bases with no gene match: 12. The CDR3 loop spans 16 amino acids. The germline V gene has CDR1 SGHTA and CDR2 FQGTGA. The DNA of the CDR3 is TGTGCCAGCAGCCCGACGGGACAGTCTTTTTCCGGGGAGCTGTTTTTT. Amino acid sequence: CASSPTGQSFSGELFF.

This chain links TRBV28 with TRBJ2-2; D not certain. The CDR3 runs to 13 residues. The germline V gene has CDR1 MDHEN and CDR2 SYDVKM. V lost 8 bases and J 4 bases, leaving 11 bases between the germline ends. The CDR3 here is CASLAPGTGELFF. The CDR3 region has the DNA TGTGCCAGCTTGGCCCCGGGCACCGGGGAGCTGTTTTTT.

The chain carries TRBV4-3 and TRBJ2-1; 12 bases are a match to TRBD2. CDR3 size: 16 residues. Germline V lookup: CDR1 LGHNA, CDR2 YSLEER. V shed 1 base, J shed 14 bases, and the junction held 12 bases outside the gene matches. The CDR3 here is CASSQVRASGGAGEFF. The DNA for the CDR3 is TGCGCCAGCAGCCAAGTTAGGGCTAGCGGGGGGGCCGGTGAGTTCTTC.

This rearrangement joins TRBV10-3 to TRBJ2-7; TRBD2 agrees at 11 bases. V was pared by 4 bases and J by 3 bases, with 5 bases of the junction left unmatched. CDR3 length: 15 amino acids. The V gene's germline CDR1 is ENHRY and CDR2 SYGVKD. Here the CDR3 DNA reads TGTGCCATCAGTGCTCTAGCGGGGGGCGACTACGAGCAGTACTTC. Protein sequence: CAISALAGGDYEQYF.